Shown below are 24 T cell receptor beta chains from a single sample sequenced in a study of blood T cell repertoires in COVID-19. This table comes from immunoSEQ multiplex PCR, and its TCRdb copy is limited to in-frame clones, with some not included. This table has approximately 150,000 clones, 80% to 90% appearing once. Sequenced sample: peripheral blood. Every receptor here comes from a woman in her fifties or sixties with active or convalescent COVID-19.

This clone was found a few times. In the same sample, other DNA sequences code for this CDR3. The chain links TRBV11-1 to TRBJ1-1, with a possible D match to TRBD1 (6 bases). V lost 1 base to trimming and J lost 1 base, with 7 bases between them. This CDR3 comprises 14 residues. Looked up from germline, CDR1 is SGHAT and CDR2 is FQDESV (reference sequence). The CDR3 DNA reads TGTGCCAGCAGCTTAGAGACAGGGAACACTGAAGCTTTCTTT. Its translation is CASSLETGNTEAFF.

V and J are TRBV6-5 and TRBJ1-1; D possibly corresponds to TRBD1 (6 bases). The V gene lost 2 bases and the J gene lost 0 bases, with 7 bases spanning the gap. Germline-derived CDR1 and CDR2 are MNHEY and SVGAGI. This CDR3 is 14 amino acids long. The CDR3 nucleotides read TGTGCCAGCAGTTACGGGGGCATGAACACTGAAGCTTTCTTT. It encodes CASSYGGMNTEAFF.

This chain joins TRBV7-6 and TRBJ2-1; TRBD2 aligns across 9 bases. CDR1 and CDR2 (germline): SGHVS, FNYEAQ. This CDR3 comprises 13 residues. Losses at the gene ends were 5 bases for V and 7 bases for J; bases not matched to a gene: 3. CDR3 residues: CASSRGRGNEQFF. CDR3 DNA sequence: TGTGCCAGCAGCCGCGGGAGGGGGAATGAGCAGTTCTTC.

J is TRBJ2-1 and V is TRBV27, with TRBD2 matching over 9 bases. V dropped 0 bases and J dropped 5; count of bases not matched to a gene: 5. Germline CDR1 and CDR2: MNHEY and SMNVEV (reference sequence). This CDR3 is 16 amino acids long. The CDR3 DNA is TGTGCCAGCAGTTTATCGGGGCGGGAGGGCGACAATGAGCAGTTCTTC. Amino acids: CASSLSGREGDNEQFF.

The rearrangement links TRBV19 to TRBJ2-2; TRBD2 might be the D (5 bases). The CDR3 is made up of 15 amino acids. The V end was cut by 2 bases, the J end by 4 bases, with 11 bases between. The germline V gene has CDR1 LNHDA and CDR2 SQIVND (reference sequence). The CDR3 nucleotides read TGTGCCAGTAGTATACTTCCGGGGTTCACCGGGGAGCTGTTTTTT. It specifies CASSILPGFTGELFF.

The chain is built from TRBV2 and TRBJ2-1; D might be TRBD1 (6 bases). Germline values: CDR1 SNHLY, CDR2 FYNNEI. The CDR3 runs to 14 residues. Trimming took off 5 bases at V and 7 bases at J, with 15 bases between the two ends. The CDR3 DNA sequence: TGTGCCAGCAGTTTGTTACAGGGTTTGAATGAGCAGTTCTTC. Translation gives CASSLLQGLNEQFF.

The chain links TRBV7-8 to TRBJ2-7; tentative D call: TRBD1 (5 bases). Germline CDR1 is SGHVS and CDR2 is FQNEAQ. CDR3 size: 15 residues. Trimming stripped 5 bases from V and 3 bases from J, with 17 bases between. Here the CDR3 DNA reads TGTGCCAGCAGCCGAATGCCAGGGATGAACTACGAGCAGTACTTC. This sequence encodes CASSRMPGMNYEQYF.

The rearrangement links TRBV14 to TRBJ2-1; no clear D. The CDR3 sequence is 14 residues long. Germline V gene lookup returns CDR1 SGHDN and CDR2 FVKESK. Deletions cut 1 base from V and 7 bases from J, with 11 bases between. CDR3 in DNA: TGTGCCAGCAGCCAAGTGGCAGGTTATAATGAGCAGTTCTTC. Protein: CASSQVAGYNEQFF.

This rearrangement joins TRBV7-2 to TRBJ1-1; D uncertain. V was clipped by 5 bases and J by 2 bases, with 12 bases between them. Germline V gene lookup returns CDR1 SGHTA and CDR2 FQGNSA. This CDR3 is 14 amino acids long. Here the CDR3 reads CASSPDMTNTEAFF. CDR3 DNA sequence: TGTGCCAGCAGCCCAGACATGACCAACACTGAAGCTTTCTTT. The variable domain in full, with the rest retrieved from reference TRBV7-2 and TRBJ1-1, is GAGVSQSPSNKVTEKGKDVELRCDPISGHTALYWYRQSLGQGLEFLIYFQGNSAPDKSGLPSDRFSAERTGGSVSTLTIQRTQQEDSAVYLCASSPDMTNTEAFFGQGTRLTVV.

This chain joins TRBV28 and TRBJ1-2; 10 positions agree with TRBD1. Per the germline V gene, CDR1 is MDHEN and CDR2 is SYDVKM. V dropped 1 base and J dropped 8; count of bases not matched to a gene: 10. This CDR3 is built from 16 residues. CDR3 sequence: CASSLSTDRGLGGYTF. CDR3 in DNA: TGTGCCAGCAGTTTATCGACCGACAGGGGGCTCGGAGGCTACACCTTC.

This chain links TRBV28 with TRBJ1-3; D gene uncertain. V dropped 8 bases and J dropped 0 bases, with 14 bases sitting between them. The CDR3 runs to 15 residues. Per germline, CDR1 MDHEN and CDR2 SYDVKM. The CDR3 DNA reads TGTGCCAGCGCCCGGCGGGTGAACTCTGGAAACACCATATATTTT. Protein product: CASARRVNSGNTIYF.

This clone was found once. This chain connects TRBV18 to TRBJ1-1, with TRBD1 matching over 7 bases. CDR3 length: 14 residues. Unmatched junction bases numbered 5, after V lost 3 bases and J lost 4 bases. Germline V gene data show CDR1 as KGHSH and CDR2 as LQKENI. CDR3 residues: CASSPNNRGTEAFF. Here the CDR3 DNA reads TGTGCCAGCTCACCGAACAACAGGGGCACTGAAGCTTTCTTT.

The gene calls are TRBV7-9 and TRBJ2-5; 8 positions match TRBD2. V lost 5 bases and J lost 5; bases outside the gene matches: 10. Germline CDR1 is SEHNR and CDR2 is FQNEAQ (reference sequence). The CDR3 is made up of 15 amino acids. This CDR3 reads CASSQALAGRETQYF. CDR3 in DNA: TGTGCCAGCAGCCAGGCTTTAGCGGGGAGGGAGACCCAGTACTTC.

The V and J genes are TRBV4-3 and TRBJ1-2; no firm D call. Germline CDR1 reads LGHNA; CDR2 reads YSLEER. Trimming took off 0 bases at V and 4 bases at J, with 12 bases between the two ends. The CDR3 totals 15 residues. CDR3 bases: TGCGCCAGCAGCCAAGATTTGTCGACTCGCTATGGCTACACCTTC. Its protein product is CASSQDLSTRYGYTF.

This sequence joins TRBV7-3 and TRBJ2-1, with no clear D. From germline, CDR1 is SGHTA and CDR2 FQGTGA. This CDR3 is built from 12 residues. Deletions cut 5 bases from V and 9 bases from J, with 11 bases between. CDR3: CASSRPGFEQFF. The CDR3 DNA reads TGTGCCAGCAGCCGACCAGGTTTTGAGCAGTTCTTC.

The chain recombines TRBV7-9 with TRBJ2-4; TRBD1 might be the D (5 bases). Germline V gives CDR1 SEHNR, CDR2 FQNEAQ (reference sequence). V was shortened by 1 base and J by 3 bases, with 10 bases between the two germline ends. This CDR3 is built from 15 residues. CDR3 in DNA: TGTGCCAGCAGCTTAGGTTGGGGCAGCAAAAACATTCAGTACTTC. Translation: CASSLGWGSKNIQYF.

CDR3 sequence: CASSLQGPKGNTEAFF. DNA of the CDR3: TGTGCCAGCAGCCTACAGGGGCCGAAGGGGAACACTGAAGCTTTCTTT. The V call is TRBV7-2, the J call TRBJ1-1; 7 bases match TRBD1. Losses at the gene ends were 5 bases for V and 1 base for J; bases not matched to a gene: 10. The germline V gene encodes CDR1 SGHTA and CDR2 FQGNSA. The CDR3 spans 16 residues.

The rearrangement uses TRBV19 and TRBJ1-5, with 9 positions matching TRBD1. In germline, CDR1 is LNHDA, CDR2 SQIVND (reference sequence). The CDR3 extends over 15 amino acids. J gave up 3 bases and V 3 bases, and 3 bases lay outside the gene matches. For the CDR3, the DNA is TGTGCCAGTAGTATTTGGGACAGGGACAATCAGCCCCAGCATTTT. Protein: CASSIWDRDNQPQHF.

The rearrangement joins TRBV19 to TRBJ1-1, with D unresolved. This CDR3 region has 14 residues. Germline V lookup: CDR1 LNHDA, CDR2 SQIVND (reference sequence). With 5 bases removed from V and 3 bases from J, the gap between germline ends came to 13 bases. This chain's CDR3 is CASSHRPPDTEAFF. CDR3 nucleotides: TGTGCCAGTAGTCACCGTCCGCCGGACACTGAAGCTTTCTTT. The variable domain in full, completed from reference TRBV19 and TRBJ1-1, reads DGGITQSPKYLFRKEGQNVTLSCEQNLNHDAMYWYRQDPGQGLRLIYYSQIVNDFQKGDIAEGYSVSREKKESFPLTVTSAQKNPTAFYLCASSHRPPDTEAFFGQGTRLTVV.

The rearrangement links TRBV6-4 to TRBJ2-3, with 9 bases that match TRBD2. The trim removed 5 bases at V and 0 bases at J, leaving 0 bases unmatched. Per the germline V gene, CDR1 is MRHNA and CDR2 is SNTAGT. The CDR3 has 14 amino acids. The CDR3 sequence: CASSLAGSTDTQYF. The CDR3 region has the DNA TGTGCCAGCAGTCTAGCGGGAAGCACAGATACGCAGTATTTT.

The rearrangement links TRBV6-2 or TRBV6-3 to TRBJ1-6, with D maybe TRBD1 (6 bases). This CDR3 contains 15 residues. Germline CDR1 MNHEY, CDR2 SVGEGT. V lost 2 bases and J lost 7, with 12 bases in between. The CDR3 DNA reads as TGTGCCAGCAGTTACCAACAGGGAATGAATTCACCCCTCCACTTT. This encodes CASSYQQGMNSPLHF.

The chain is built from TRBV4-3 and TRBJ1-2, with TRBD1 identical over 7 bases. The CDR3 is made up of 16 amino acids. Germline trimming cut 1 base from V and 2 bases from J; bases unmatched to any gene: 7. CDR1 LGHNA and CDR2 YSLEER come from the germline V gene. The CDR3 sequence: CASSQALGGANYGYTF. The CDR3 DNA follows: TGCGCCAGCAGCCAAGCGTTAGGGGGCGCCAACTATGGCTACACCTTC.

This clone was observed once. The CDR3 region is CASSVDPGLAGQETQYF. For the CDR3, the DNA is TGTGCCAGCAGCGTAGATCCCGGACTAGCGGGACAAGAGACCCAGTACTTC. The chain carries TRBV9 and TRBJ2-5; 12 bases align to TRBD2. The germline gives CDR1 SGDLS, CDR2 YYNGEE. CDR3 length: 17 amino acids. The V segment lost 0 bases and the J segment 2 bases; nucleotides outside the gene matches: 5.

This clone came up a few times. The chain carries TRBV3-1 (or the pseudogene TRBV3-2) and TRBJ1-1; D may be TRBD1 (5 bases). The CDR3 totals 14 residues. V was trimmed by 4 bases and J by 2 bases, leaving 11 bases between them. CDR1 LGHDT and CDR2 YNNKEL come from the germline V gene (reference sequence). The CDR3 reads CASSRRGSNTEAFF. The CDR3 nucleotides are TGTGCCAGCAGCCGGAGGGGATCTAACACTGAAGCTTTCTTT.